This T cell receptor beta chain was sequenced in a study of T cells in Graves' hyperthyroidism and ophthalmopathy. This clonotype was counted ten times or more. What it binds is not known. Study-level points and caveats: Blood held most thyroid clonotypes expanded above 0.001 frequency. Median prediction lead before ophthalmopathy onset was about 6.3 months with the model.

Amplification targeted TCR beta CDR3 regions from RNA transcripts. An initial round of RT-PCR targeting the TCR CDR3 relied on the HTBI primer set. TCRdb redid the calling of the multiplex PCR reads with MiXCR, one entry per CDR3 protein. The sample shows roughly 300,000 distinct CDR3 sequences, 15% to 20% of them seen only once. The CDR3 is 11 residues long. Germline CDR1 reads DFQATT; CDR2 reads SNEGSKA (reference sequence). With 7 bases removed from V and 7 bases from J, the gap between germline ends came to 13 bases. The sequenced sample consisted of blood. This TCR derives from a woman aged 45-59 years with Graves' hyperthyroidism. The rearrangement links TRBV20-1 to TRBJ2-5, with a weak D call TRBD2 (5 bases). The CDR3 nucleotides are TGCAGTGACACGACTAAGGGGACCCAGTACTTC. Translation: CSDTTKGTQYF.